Listed below are T cell receptor beta chains from one sample, sequenced in a study of T cells in Graves' hyperthyroidism and ophthalmopathy. TCRdb analysed the multiplex PCR reads with MiXCR anew, one entry per CDR3 protein. The data contain about 570,000 distinct CDR3 sequences, around 45% of them singletons. Sample: peripheral blood or thyroid tissue (not recorded which). The receptor set was obtained from an adult woman with Graves' disease, either hyperthyroidism or ophthalmopathy (not recorded which). Each CDR3 is given with its conserved first and last residue. A D gene is named only where the DNA matches it firmly. Size tells how often a clone was seen (once, few, many) or the class of an expanded clone, and some rows leave it out.

CDR3 DNA: TGTGCCAGCAGCCCCCGGAATAGCGGGAGTCAAGAGACCCAGTACTTC; CDR3 protein: CASSPRNSGSQETQYF; J gene: TRBJ2-5; V gene: TRBV6-6; D gene: TRBD2; clone size: NA
CDR3 DNA: TGTGCCAGCAGCTTAAGAGGGGGGCGAACCACCGGGGAGCTGTTTTTT; CDR3 protein: CASSLRGGRTTGELFF; J gene: TRBJ2-2; V gene: TRBV7-3; D gene: NA; clone size: NA
CDR3 DNA: TGCAGTGCTCCGAGCGGGACCCCGCAGTTCTTC; CDR3 protein: CSAPSGTPQFF; J gene: TRBJ2-1; V gene: TRBV20-1; D gene: TRBD2; clone size: few
CDR3 DNA: TGCAGCGTCACCCTCGCGTCATACGAGCAGTACTTC; CDR3 protein: CSVTLASYEQYF; J gene: TRBJ2-7; V gene: TRBV29-1; D gene: NA; clone size: few
CDR3 DNA: TGTGCCAGCAGCTACGGGTGGGCCGGCAATGAAAAACTGTTTTTT; CDR3 protein: CASSYGWAGNEKLFF; J gene: TRBJ1-4; V gene: TRBV7-8; D gene: NA; clone size: NA
CDR3 DNA: TGCGCCAGCAGCTCGGGACAGGACTCTGGAAACACCATATATTTT; CDR3 protein: CASSSGQDSGNTIYF; J gene: TRBJ1-3; V gene: TRBV5-1; D gene: TRBD1; clone size: many
CDR3 DNA: TGTGCCAGCAGTGGAGGGACTAGCTTAGATGTCTATGAGCAGTTCTTC; CDR3 protein: CASSGGTSLDVYEQFF; J gene: TRBJ2-1; V gene: TRBV25-1; D gene: TRBD2; clone size: NA
CDR3 DNA: TGTGCCAGCAGCGTAGACAGTCGATCCTACGAGCAGTACTTC; CDR3 protein: CASSVDSRSYEQYF; J gene: TRBJ2-7; V gene: TRBV7-9; D gene: NA; clone size: NA
CDR3 DNA: TGTGCCAGCAGCTTAGGGCAGGGGGCCTGCGAGCAGTACTTC; CDR3 protein: CASSLGQGACEQYF; J gene: TRBJ2-7; V gene: TRBV13; D gene: TRBD1; clone size: NA
CDR3 DNA: TGTGCCAGCAGTGACGGCCCCACTGAAGCTTTCTTT; CDR3 protein: CASSDGPTEAFF; J gene: TRBJ1-1; V gene: TRBV2; D gene: NA; clone size: NA
CDR3 DNA: TGCGCCTGCAGTCCCAGTGCTAGGGGGGAATCCGGCTACACCTTC; CDR3 protein: CACSPSARGESGYTF; J gene: TRBJ1-2; V gene: TRBV5-1; D gene: NA; clone size: NA
CDR3 DNA: TGTGCCAGCAGTCCCCCCCGTCTTCAAGAGACCCAGTACTTC; CDR3 protein: CASSPPRLQETQYF; J gene: TRBJ2-5; V gene: TRBV2; D gene: NA; clone size: many
CDR3 DNA: TGTGCCAGCAGCTCTATATTTAATCGGGGGACAGGGGCCTACGAGCAGTACTTC; CDR3 protein: CASSSIFNRGTGAYEQYF; J gene: TRBJ2-7; V gene: TRBV13; D gene: TRBD1; clone size: few
CDR3 DNA: TGTGCCAGCAGCTTCCAGAGTAATCAGCCCCAGCATTTT; CDR3 protein: CASSFQSNQPQHF; J gene: TRBJ1-5; V gene: TRBV11-2; D gene: NA; clone size: many
CDR3 DNA: TGTGCCAGCAGTGCGGGCCCGGGGGAGCGCGGGACAGGGTCCTACGAGCAGTACTTC; CDR3 protein: CASSAGPGERGTGSYEQYF; J gene: TRBJ2-7; V gene: TRBV2; D gene: TRBD1; clone size: NA
CDR3 DNA: TGCGCCAGCAGTGAGGTTGACAGGGGCCGAGAGACCCAGTACTTC; CDR3 protein: CASSEVDRGRETQYF; J gene: TRBJ2-5; V gene: TRBV10-2; D gene: TRBD1; clone size: NA
CDR3 DNA: TGTGCCATCAGTGAAAAGGGCAGGGGGTGGACTGAAGCTTTCTTT; CDR3 protein: CAISEKGRGWTEAFF; J gene: TRBJ1-1; V gene: TRBV10-3; D gene: TRBD1; clone size: NA
CDR3 DNA: TGTGCCAGTAGAGAGGGGGCGAAGGGCTACACCTTC; CDR3 protein: CASREGAKGYTF; J gene: TRBJ1-2; V gene: TRBV6-5; D gene: TRBD1; clone size: NA
CDR3 DNA: TGTGCCAGCAGTCCCAGTCGACATGGCTACACCTTC; CDR3 protein: CASSPSRHGYTF; J gene: TRBJ1-2; V gene: TRBV6-5; D gene: NA; clone size: many
CDR3 DNA: TGCAGTGCTATCGCTAACTATGGCTACACCTTC; CDR3 protein: CSAIANYGYTF; J gene: TRBJ1-2; V gene: TRBV20-1; D gene: NA; clone size: NA
CDR3 DNA: TGTGCCAGCAGCGTAGCAGAGGGCGAGCAGTACTTC; CDR3 protein: CASSVAEGEQYF; J gene: TRBJ2-7; V gene: TRBV9; D gene: NA; clone size: many
CDR3 DNA: TGTGCCAGCAGCCTACGGGGGGCCCAGGAGACCCAGTACTTC; CDR3 protein: CASSLRGAQETQYF; J gene: TRBJ2-5; V gene: TRBV7-9; D gene: NA; clone size: NA
CDR3 DNA: TGTGCCAGCAGCTCGACGGACAGGGGCAATCAGCCCCAGTACTTC; CDR3 protein: CASSSTDRGNQPQYF; J gene: TRBJ2-5; V gene: TRBV7-9; D gene: TRBD1; clone size: NA
CDR3 DNA: TGTGCCAGCAGTGAATTGAGGGATAGTCAGCCCCAGCATTTT; CDR3 protein: CASSELRDSQPQHF; J gene: TRBJ1-5; V gene: TRBV25-1; D gene: NA; clone size: many